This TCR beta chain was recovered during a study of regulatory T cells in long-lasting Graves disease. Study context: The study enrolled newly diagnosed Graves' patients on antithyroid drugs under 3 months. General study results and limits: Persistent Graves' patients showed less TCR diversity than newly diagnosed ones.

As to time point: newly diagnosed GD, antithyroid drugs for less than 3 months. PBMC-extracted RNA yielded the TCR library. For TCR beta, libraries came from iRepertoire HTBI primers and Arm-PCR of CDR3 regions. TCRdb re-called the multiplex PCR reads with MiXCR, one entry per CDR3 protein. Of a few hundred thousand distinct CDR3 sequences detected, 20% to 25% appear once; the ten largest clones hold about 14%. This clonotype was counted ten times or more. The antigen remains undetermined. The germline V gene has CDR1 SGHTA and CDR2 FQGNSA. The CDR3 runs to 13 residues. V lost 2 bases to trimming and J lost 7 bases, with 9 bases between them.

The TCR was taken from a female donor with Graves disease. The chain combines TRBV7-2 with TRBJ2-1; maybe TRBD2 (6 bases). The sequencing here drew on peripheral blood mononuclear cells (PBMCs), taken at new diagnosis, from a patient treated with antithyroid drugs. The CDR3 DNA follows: TGTGCCAGCAGCTTAAGTCTAGCGAATGAGCAGTTCTTC. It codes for CASSLSLANEQFF.